The present entry profiles one TCR beta chain with its context. Antigen specificity is unknown. This sample was included in a study of blood T cells in healthy people across ages. Using a J-beta primer mix together with a sample-barcoded 5' primer, a second PCR was run for roughly 6 to 11 cycles. MiXCR, applied by TCRdb to the 5' RACE reads, yields one record per CDR3 protein. This sample has over a million distinct CDR3 sequences, with around 43% found just once. There are 14 residues in the CDR3. Trimming took 3 bases from V and 3 from J; bases not matched to a gene: 6. Germline V lookup: CDR1 SGHKS, CDR2 YYEKEE (reference sequence). General study points: Lack of knowledge of donor CMV status possibly confounded expanded clonotype changes. Age showed a roughly linear inverse relationship with TCR beta diversity per million T cells. Total diversity from one million sequenced T cells was likely underestimated.

With each sample, at least 6 micrograms of total RNA were extracted. The specimen sequenced was blood. The chain is built from TRBV5-5 and TRBJ2-7; TRBD1 agrees at 7 bases. This TCR was recovered from a woman in her fifties or sixties in good health. The CDR3 DNA sequence: TGTGCCAGCAGCTCCTCGGGACAGAACTACGAGCAGTACTTC. As protein: CASSSSGQNYEQYF.